The sample holds many counts of the clone carrying this TCR beta chain. Its antigen is unidentified. This CDR3 is built from 15 residues. Trimming stripped 4 bases from V and 0 bases from J, with 6 bases between. Germline loops: CDR1 KGHDR, CDR2 SFDVKD. A sample-barcoded 5' primer and a J-beta primer mix were used in a second PCR of about 7 to 12 cycles. The yield of each sample was at least 3 million CDR3-containing paired-end reads. TCRdb processed the 5' RACE reads anew with MiXCR; each CDR3 protein has one entry. Among about 720,000 distinct CDR3 sequences, 20% to 25% were seen once, and the ten largest hold about 22%. The data were obtained in a study of blood T cells in healthy people across ages. Points from the study as a whole: A greater number of naive CD4+ cells and higher diversity distinguished long-lived donors from aged donors.

This chain joins TRBV24-1 and TRBJ2-6; D is ambiguous. The source is a man aged 65-85 years in good health. Input material: blood. Here the CDR3 DNA reads TGTGCCACCAGTGAGACAAACTCTGGGGCCAACGTCCTGACTTTC. Its translation is CATSETNSGANVLTF.